This record looks at one T cell receptor (beta chain) sequence and its context. Which antigen it targets is not known. No base quality values were provided; no much bigger clone lies one nucleotide off. The CDR3 goes from the cysteine to the phenylalanine over 14 residues. Just CDR3 DNA is preserved here, 42 bases in frame from base 1. The germline V gene (reference sequence) supplies CDR1 LNHDA and CDR2 SQIVND. Germline trimming: 7 bases from V, 3 bases from J; junction bases outside gene matches: 7. The data are from a study of cytomegalovirus exposure and HLA in healthy donors (dated by TCRdb to between 2016 and 2019). At the level of the whole study: In an earlier analysis of some 550 of the donors, around 300 Gb of sequence data and 117 million unique TCR beta sequences from approximately 180 million T cells were reported. Approximately 310 gigabases of sequencing data and around 90 million unique TCR sequences made up an early release that covered approximately 650 HLA-typed donors. Of the 350 to 450 genotyped donors, around 81% fell in the genetic ancestry cluster associated with self-reported Caucasian donors. The study was designed to test whether signatures of past pathogen exposure could be identified by cataloging public T cell receptors. The study used immunosequencing to profile the T cell repertoires of approximately 630 subjects and linked those repertoires to cytomegalovirus serostatus. Besides the first cohort of 550 to 750 subjects, a separate validation cohort made up of 120 different subjects was used. To predict cytomegalovirus infection status, the study combined high-throughput TCR immunosequencing, statistical association of individual TCRs with disease status, and machine learning. A later analysis re-examined previously published TCR beta repertoires from just over 650 donors and added high-resolution HLA genotyping to investigate patterns of TCR occurrence. In the later analysis, no new phenotypic data were used to find candidate immune exposures; instead, reliance was placed on TCR beta sequences and their occurrence across donors. An earlier analysis of 500 to 750 of the donors applied high-throughput TCR beta sequencing to assess whether each TCR beta V gene segment acted as functional or pseudogenic. Donor age, sex, ethnicity and CMV serostatus were collected together with the repertoire data. Genome-wide SNP genotypes for about 65% of the 666 donors were used in a later genetic analysis, which treated that subset as a discovery cohort. Every discovery cohort repertoire had been produced on one sequencing platform. Class I and class II HLA loci were covered by the typing at four-digit resolution. The number of donors typed differed by locus, with about 629-630 for A, B, C, DRB1 and DQB1, roughly 520 for DQA1, about 610 for DPA1, and approximately 470 for DPB1. Four to six DR-DQ haplotypes were handled as single units for association and clustering, since linkage in the cohort was strong. Among 398 genotyped donors of the cohort, an average of about 240,000 unique TCR beta nucleotide sequences were sequenced per donor, about a sixth of them non-productive.

Beyond this particular receptor, the publication reports: In a later analysis, about 16,000 TCR beta sequences were associated with specific HLA alleles at a false discovery rate of 0.05. According to a later genetic analysis, donors in an Asian-associated ancestry cluster had fewer N-insertions in productive TCRs than the approximately 710-donor mean. A later genetic analysis associated a missense DCLRE1C variant with V-gene and J-gene trimming of TCR beta chains, and an independent cohort replicated the association. The classifier was reported to diagnose cytomegalovirus status with high specificity and sensitivity in both the original and validation cohorts. In a later analysis, most CMV-associated TCR beta chains were found to appear HLA-restricted, with HLA associations seemingly driven largely by CMV exposure. A cluster of highly shared sequence variants was judged likely to be a technical artifact of the sequencing pipeline. In vitro tests confirmed that a few of the cytomegalovirus-associated TCR beta chains recognize cytomegalovirus antigens. Correlated functional status among segregating V segments might reflect linkage disequilibrium, but an unknown experimental factor could not be ruled out. Because counts were too low, fewer than 20 rarely observed V segments, including chromosome 9 orphons, were excluded from the earlier analysis of 500 to 700 of the donors. The presence/absence analyses assumed that sequencing depth was roughly uniform across donors, and that assumption may not be true. The authors suggested that the approach could potentially be generalized to other disease states and immunological phenotypes. In a later analysis, HLA-associated TCR beta chains showed more clonal expansion and lower generation probabilities than non-associated chains that were equally common. According to a later analysis, parvovirus B19, influenza, CMV and Epstein-Barr virus appeared linked to several top co-occurrence clusters. HLA typing was unavailable for some donors at each locus, so association tests used only the typed subset. Immune exposure information for the cohort was limited to CMV serostatus. When HLA alleles, especially DR and DQ, strongly co-occurred, TCR associations were difficult to assign to individual alleles. Most TCR sequences were observed very rarely across donors, whereas some public TCRs were present in many individuals. The study gave a list of 150 to 200 TCR beta chains associated with cytomegalovirus. A further reported finding was that TCR beta sequences accurately predicted the HLA-A and HLA-B alleles for most subjects in the first cohort. Only TCR beta chains were sequenced in this cohort, and the absence of alpha or paired-chain data limited detectable features. An earlier analysis of approximately 570 of the donors showed that most TCR beta V segments appeared in productive rearrangements either about 87% or about 30% of the time, which broadly matched IMGT annotations. According to a later analysis, TCR association rates differed among HLA loci, with DRB1 alleles showing the most associated TCRs and HLA-C alleles showing the fewest. Because the 87-base-pair reads could not distinguish some IMGT-functional V segments, including TRBV6-2 and TRBV6-3, those segments were excluded.

In total, roughly 670 healthy bone marrow donors made up the cohort. All cohort members were sampled while nominally healthy, although unrecorded immune exposures were likely present. The donor tested CMV seropositive and was one of the 289 seropositive cohort members. Every donor gave a peripheral blood sample, and the peripheral blood mononuclear cells from that sample were used for TCR beta sequencing. The Qiagen DNeasy Blood Extraction Kit was used to extract genomic DNA from the blood cell samples. Library prep was done by the immunoSEQ multiplex PCR assay. For the multiplex PCR, a mixture combining 60 forward primers for TCR Vbeta segments and 13 reverse primers for TCR Jbeta segments was used. Amplification of the CDR3 region of rearranged TCR beta genes was performed with a multiplex PCR assay on genomic DNA. The Illumina HiSeq System was used to sequence the amplified TCR beta libraries as 87-base-pair reads. Turning to the authors' computational methods: In a later analysis, tens of millions of unique TCR beta chains were counted across the 650 to 700 repertoires, and about 10 million of these chains were shared by at least two donors. A nearest-neighbor algorithm error-corrected the raw reads and collapsed the reads into unique sequences, merging closely related sequences to remove PCR and sequencing errors. V, D and J gene segments were assigned by aligning CDR3 sequences to IMGT reference sequences. Each retained sequence needed at least a six-nucleotide match to both a V gene segment and a J gene segment. A rearrangement was called productive if the CDR3 had no stop codons and remained in frame with V and J, and every other rearrangement was called non-productive. CDR3 was defined by IMGT convention, running from the second conserved V-encoded cysteine to the conserved J-encoded phenylalanine. The earlier analysis of about 610 of the donors excluded sequences that lacked an unambiguous match to a single V gene segment. An earlier analysis of approximately 590 of the donors called V segments functional above 56.7% productive rearrangements and segregating when the between-donor standard deviation exceeded 5%. A statistical classification framework was built for diagnosing cytomegalovirus status from the catalog of TCR beta chain sequences. In a later analysis, V and J genes were assigned by comparing TCR nucleotide sequences against IMGT/GENE-DB human TR gene sequences. In a later analysis, CDR3 sequences and most-parsimonious VDJ recombination scenarios were assigned using the TCRdist pipeline. A later analysis defined each TCR beta chain by its CDR3 amino acid sequence plus V-gene family, and excluded reads lacking a unique V-gene family. As a way to deal with suspected cross-contamination and a sequencing artifact, a later analysis dropped approximately 590 nucleotide sequences that were highly shared and had low generation probability. In a later analysis, a clonal expansion index for each public chain was calculated from normalized within-repertoire ranks of inferred template counts. In a later analysis, generation probabilities were computed with a VDJ recombination model fitted to out-of-frame rearrangements, and the resulting probabilities were checked against IGoR. In a later analysis, hypergeometric tests were used to score TCR-TCR, TCR-HLA and TCR-CMV co-occurrence, with a repertoire-size bias correction applied to TCR pairs. False discovery rates were estimated in a later analysis by permuting HLA or CMV assignments 20 times. In a later analysis, co-occurring TCRs were grouped using DBSCAN, and TCRdist sequence similarity was added for clustering within HLA-allele-positive subsets. Co-occurrence clustering excluded repertoires with fewer than 30,000 or more than 120,000 public chains, plus five with anomalous nucleotide sharing. TCRdb stores this immuneACCESS table with in-frame sequences only. Part of the clones is absent; in the studies checked, under half of the shortfall reflects unresolved V genes, and no reason is known for the rest. D and trimming were read from the DNA, whereas the V and J calls and clone size are those reported in that table. This sample holds fewer than 60,000 clones; roughly 72% were observed only once. The top ten clones comprise less than 25% of the sample.

The sample taken for sequencing was PBMCs. This chain joins TRBV19 to TRBJ1-1, with 8 junctional bases fitting TRBD1. This receptor was taken from a woman aged 50 to 65 in good health and CMV-seropositive. The CDR3 has the sequence CASISDRADTEAFF. The DNA is TGTGCCAGTATCTCGGACAGGGCGGACACTGAAGCTTTCTTT.